Listed below are T cell receptor beta chains from one sample, sequenced in a study of shared clonotypes between healthy human individuals. Sequencing used immunoSEQ multiplex PCR; TCRdb keeps in-frame clones, though not all of them. In the table there are over 850,000 clones, around three quarters of which are singletons. Sequenced: memory CD4+ T cells from PBMCs. The receptor set was obtained from a man younger than 30 in good health. Some clones in this sample may be carry-over from other donors' samples. Both conserved end residues are part of each CDR3. A D gene is named only where the DNA matches it firmly. Clone size is given for some rows only: seen once, a few or many times, or a class if the clone is expanded.

>-|-|TRBJ2-5|TRBV5-5
CASSLAMTETQYF
TGTGCCAGCAGCTTGGCTATGACAGAGACCCAGTACTTC
>-|-|TRBJ2-1|TRBV7-6
CAKRGADQGNEQFF
TGTGCAAAGAGGGGGGCGGATCAGGGGAATGAGCAGTTCTTC
>-|-|TRBJ1-4|TRBV6-1
CASSVADATNEKLFF
TGTGCCAGCTCCGTCGCAGATGCAACTAATGAAAAACTGTTTTTT
>-|-|TRBJ2-7|TRBV7-8
CASSLVDQRGEQYF
TGTGCCAGCAGCTTAGTAGACCAGCGCGGCGAGCAGTACTTC
>-|-|TRBJ2-5|TRBV7-9
CASSLAGPGEETQYF
TGTGCCAGCAGCTTAGCGGGTCCAGGGGAAGAGACCCAGTACTTC
>TRBD1|few|TRBJ1-3|TRBV7-9
CASRARRGRPSGNTIYF
TGTGCCAGCAGGGCCCGAAGGGGGCGTCCTTCTGGAAACACCATATATTTT
>-|-|TRBJ1-2|TRBV7-9
CASSPAGRGYGYTF
TGTGCCAGCAGCCCCGCGGGCAGGGGATATGGCTACACCTTC
>-|-|TRBJ2-7|TRBV7-9
CASSLVGGSSSYEQYF
TGTGCCAGCAGCTTAGTGGGCGGGTCGAGCTCCTACGAGCAGTACTTC
>-|few|TRBJ1-1|TRBV14
CASSQQFSGTEAFF
TGTGCCAGCAGCCAACAATTTTCCGGGACTGAAGCTTTCTTT
>-|-|TRBJ1-1|TRBV4-3
CASSQEVGVGTEAFF
TGCGCCAGCAGCCAAGAGGTGGGGGTTGGAACTGAAGCTTTCTTT
>-|-|TRBJ2-3|TRBV25-1
CASSFTQTSSADTQYF
TGTGCCAGCAGTTTCACCCAAACTAGTTCGGCAGATACGCAGTATTTT
>TRBD2|-|TRBJ2-7|TRBV9
CASSVDGASGSYEQYF
TGTGCCAGCAGCGTAGACGGGGCTAGCGGCTCCTACGAGCAGTACTTC
>-|-|TRBJ2-5|TRBV19
CASSNEETQYF
TGTGCCAGTAGTAATGAAGAGACCCAGTACTTC
>TRBD1|-|TRBJ2-7|TRBV5-1
CASSPPGQVYEQYF
TGCGCCAGCAGCCCCCCGGGACAGGTCTACGAGCAGTACTTC
>TRBD1|-|TRBJ2-5|TRBV10-2
CATQRDREAETQYF
TGCGCCACACAAAGGGACAGGGAGGCAGAGACCCAGTACTTC
>-|once|TRBJ2-5|TRBV4-3
CASSQGVSETQYF
TGCGCCAGCAGCCAAGGGGTTTCGGAGACCCAGTACTTC
>-|-|TRBJ1-1|TRBV29-1
CSVEDQIGTEAFF
TGCAGCGTTGAAGACCAAATAGGGACTGAAGCTTTCTTT
>-|few|TRBJ1-4|TRBV6-5
CASRTQGTEKLFF
TGTGCCAGCAGAACACAGGGTACTGAAAAACTGTTTTTT
>-|once|TRBJ2-2|TRBV2
CASSYAGELFF
TGTGCCAGCAGTTATGCTGGGGAGCTGTTTTTT
>-|few|TRBJ1-2|TRBV29-1
CSVTKKGGYTF
TGCAGCGTTACTAAGAAAGGGGGCTACACCTTC
>-|many|TRBJ1-1|TRBV11-1
CASGTVFSEAFF
TGTGCCAGCGGCACAGTTTTCTCTGAAGCTTTCTTT
>-|-|TRBJ2-7|TRBV11-2
CASSLDTSERFPYEQYF
TGTGCCAGCAGCTTAGATACTTCGGAAAGGTTCCCCTACGAGCAGTACTTC
>-|few|TRBJ1-3|TRBV2
CASSGGSGNTIYF
TGTGCCAGCAGTGGCGGCTCTGGAAACACCATATATTTT
>TRBD2|-|TRBJ2-3|TRBV6-5
CASSYPLAGPTDTQYF
TGTGCCAGCAGTTACCCCTTAGCGGGACCCACAGATACGCAGTATTTT
>-|-|TRBJ2-7|TRBV20-1
CSASKSNEQYF
TGCAGTGCTAGCAAGTCCAACGAGCAGTACTTC
>-|-|TRBJ2-6|TRBV28
CASSPTGTGANVLTF
TGTGCCAGCAGCCCTACAGGGACTGGGGCCAACGTCCTGACTTTC
>-|once|TRBJ2-7|TRBV7-7
CASSLGGGDEQYF
TGTGCCAGCAGCTTAGGTGGAGGGGACGAGCAGTACTTC